These 12 T cell receptor beta chains were sequenced from one sample in a study of CD8 T cells in Susac syndrome. The RNA input was roughly 0.45 to 1 ug, and it was reverse transcribed with random hexamers. From the immunoSEQ multiplex PCR reads, TCRdb called clonotypes with MiXCR, one entry per CDR3 protein. Of about 94,000 distinct CDR3 sequences listed, 85% to 95% were seen once; the top ten hold 0.3%. Sequencing was carried out using CD4+ T cells from PBMCs. These receptors were taken from a human donor with Susac syndrome.

The chain links TRBV11-2 to TRBJ2-7, with D perhaps matching TRBD1 (5 bases). V shed 5 bases and J shed 0 bases, with 11 bases lying between them. The germline V gene has CDR1 SGHAT and CDR2 FQNNGV. The CDR3 contains 14 residues. CDR3 loop: CASSGADSSYEQYF. CDR3 DNA: TGTGCCAGCAGCGGGGCTGACAGCTCCTACGAGCAGTACTTC.

The chain combines TRBV20-1 with TRBJ2-2; no definite D call. V lost 0 bases to trimming and J lost 1 base, with 6 bases between them. From germline, CDR1 is DFQATT and CDR2 SNEGSKA (reference sequence). The CDR3 loop spans 14 amino acids. The CDR3 loop reads CSARDLVNTGELFF. The CDR3 nucleotides read TGCAGTGCTAGAGATCTCGTGAACACCGGGGAGCTGTTTTTT.

The chain links TRBV5-1 to TRBJ2-7; D uncertain. CDR3 length: 14 residues. CDR1 and CDR2 from the germline V gene are SGHRS and YFSETQ. The V and J ends lost 0 bases and 2 bases respectively, with 9 bases between them. The CDR3 loop is CASSLEVLPYEQYF. In nucleotides, the CDR3 is TGCGCCAGCAGCTTGGAGGTCCTCCCCTACGAGCAGTACTTC.

The gene calls are TRBV7-2 and TRBJ2-1; D not certain. Trimming removed 3 bases at V and 6 bases at J, with 6 bases between. CDR1 is SGHTA, CDR2 FQGNSA, per germline. CDR3 length: 12 amino acids. The CDR3 DNA reads as TGTGCCAGCAGCTTGACTGGCAATGAGCAGTTCTTC. Protein sequence: CASSLTGNEQFF.

V and J are TRBV20-1 and TRBJ2-3; D is perhaps TRBD2 (5 bases). This CDR3 is built from 17 residues. V lost 4 bases, J lost 1 base, and 21 bases lay in between. Germline CDR1 is DFQATT and CDR2 is SNEGSKA (reference sequence). Written as DNA, the CDR3 is TGCAGTGCTACCACTCTGGCAGGCGGGCTTCGCACAGATACGCAGTATTTT. Its protein is CSATTLAGGLRTDTQYF.

This clonotype was counted between two and nine times. The chain combines TRBV4-3 with TRBJ1-5; D not resolved. The CDR3 loop spans 14 amino acids. Germline V gene lookup returns CDR1 LGHNA and CDR2 YSLEER. The V end lost 3 bases, the J end lost 5 bases, and 11 bases lay between the germline ends. This CDR3 reads CASSQWTRDQPQHF. CDR3 nucleotides: TGCGCCAGCAGCCAGTGGACTAGGGATCAGCCCCAGCATTTT.

The chain is built from TRBV10-3 and TRBJ2-1; D perhaps matches TRBD2 (6 bases). V lost 9 bases and J 8 bases, leaving 17 bases between the germline ends. This CDR3 has 13 amino acids. In germline, CDR1 is ENHRY, CDR2 SYGVKD. The CDR3 DNA sequence: TGTGCCATGGCGGAGGGGCGCCCCGATGAGCAGTTCTTC. It translates to CAMAEGRPDEQFF.

The chain joins TRBV7-2 to TRBJ2-7; D gene unclear. The CDR3 extends over 15 amino acids. The germline gives CDR1 SGHTA, CDR2 FQGNSA. Trimming took 1 base from V and 3 from J, leaving 13 bases between them. This CDR3 reads CASSLDSGGVYEQYF. The DNA for the CDR3 is TGTGCCAGCAGCTTAGATTCGGGCGGAGTCTACGAGCAGTACTTC.

The V call is TRBV20-1, the J call TRBJ1-5, with D possibly TRBD1 on 5 matching bases. The CDR3 is 16 amino acids. Germline V lookup: CDR1 DFQATT, CDR2 SNEGSKA (reference sequence). The V end was cut by 3 bases, the J end by 7 bases, with 22 bases between. CDR3 DNA: TGCAGTGCTAGGGGGGGGATGGGGACCCGGGGACAGCCCCAGCATTTT. Its protein product is CSARGGMGTRGQPQHF.

There are a few counts of this clonotype. The chain couples TRBV3-1 to TRBJ1-1; no definite D call. V was cut by 3 bases and J by 3 bases, with 14 bases left in between. CDR1 LGHDT and CDR2 YNNKEL come from the germline V gene (reference sequence). The CDR3 totals 15 residues. The CDR3 DNA is TGTGCCAGCAGCCATCGTCCGGGCGTCTACACTGAAGCTTTCTTT. Its protein is CASSHRPGVYTEAFF.

V is TRBV19 and J is TRBJ2-1; D is unclear. Germline CDR1 reads LNHDA; CDR2 reads SQIVND (reference sequence). Trimming stripped 1 base from V and 1 base from J, with 5 bases between. The CDR3 runs 14 residues. The DNA of the CDR3 is TGTGCCAGTAGTATAGCGGTGTCCTACAATGAGCAGTTCTTC. This encodes CASSIAVSYNEQFF.

The gene calls are TRBV30 and TRBJ2-4, with D perhaps matching TRBD1 (6 bases). The V gene lost 3 bases and the J gene lost 8 bases, with 29 bases spanning the gap. This CDR3 comprises 18 residues. The germline CDR1 and CDR2 sequences are GTSNPN and SVGIG (reference sequence). This CDR3 reads CAWSVPTTGTHSWDIQYF. CDR3 sequence (DNA): TGTGCCTGGAGCGTACCAACAACCGGGACACATTCGTGGGACATTCAGTACTTC.